The clone carrying this T cell receptor (beta chain) has more than one count but fewer than ten. The data are from a study of blood T cell repertoires in COVID-19. Clones were read by immunoSEQ multiplex PCR, and TCRdb kept only the in-frame ones, dropping some. This table holds 240,000 or so clones, around 86% found once. V was cut by 4 bases and J by 3 bases, with 12 bases left in between. Germline V gene sequence: CDR1 MNHEY, CDR2 SMNVEV (reference sequence). CDR3 length equals 14 residues. The chain carries TRBV27 and TRBJ1-1, with D uncertain. The sequencing input was peripheral blood. The clonotype was recovered from a man aged 25-45 years who had recovered from COVID-19. The CDR3 sequence is CASSSISRDTEAFF. The CDR3 coding sequence is TGTGCCAGCAGTTCCATCTCGAGGGACACTGAAGCTTTCTTT.